The rows below give T cell receptor beta chains drawn from one sample of a study of neurological immune-mediated disorders. TCRdb recomputed calls from the 5' RACE reads with MiXCR, one row per CDR3 protein. This sample yields 35,000 to 45,000 distinct CDR3 sequences, of which roughly 12% are seen a single time; over 3.5% belongs to the top ten. The specimen sequenced was CD4+ T cells from blood. Receptors were obtained from a woman in her 30s with HTLV-1-associated myelopathy (HAM/TSP). Each CDR3 is given with its conserved first and last residue. A D gene is named only where the DNA matches it firmly. Clone size is given for some rows only: seen once, a few or many times, or a class if the clone is expanded.

TRBJ2-7,many,TRBV12-3/TRBV12-4,TRBD1,CASSSRQGYEQYF,TGTGCCAGCAGTTCTAGACAGGGGTACGAGCAGTACTTC
TRBJ1-5,many,TRBV20-1,TRBD1,CSGRTGNDYSNQPQHF,TGCAGTGGAAGGACAGGCAACGATTATAGCAATCAGCCCCAGCATTTT
TRBJ2-7,many,TRBV2,TRBD1,CASRKNPGGSYEQYF,TGTGCCAGCAGGAAAAACCCAGGGGGCTCCTACGAGCAGTACTTC
TRBJ2-1,many,TRBV7-2,TRBD2,CASSLAASGGYEQFF,TGTGCCAGCAGCTTAGCGGCTAGCGGGGGTTATGAGCAGTTCTTC
TRBJ1-1,many,TRBV27,TRBD1,CASSVGTGVEAFF,TGTGCCAGCAGTGTAGGGACAGGGGTTGAAGCTTTCTTT
TRBJ2-4,many,TRBV10-3,TRBD1,CAISDQFAGTDIQYF,TGTGCCATCAGTGATCAGTTTGCAGGGACAGACATTCAGTACTTC
TRBJ2-1,many,TRBV5-1,.,CASSLRGGFGVISSYNEQFF,TGCGCCAGCAGCTTGAGGGGGGGGTTTGGGGTAATCAGCTCCTACAATGAGCAGTTCTTC
TRBJ2-7,many,TRBV7-2,.,CASSLAPGAREQYF,TGTGCCAGCAGCTTAGCGCCAGGGGCCAGGGAGCAGTACTTC
TRBJ2-3,many,TRBV29-1,.,CSVEDLRDTQYF,TGCAGCGTTGAAGATCTCAGGGATACGCAGTATTTT
TRBJ1-3,many,TRBV6-1,.,CASSPLDRGNTIYF,TGTGCCAGCAGCCCCCTGGATCGTGGAAACACCATATATTTT
TRBJ2-1,many,TRBV2,.,CASRVVGGPFHNEQFF,TGTGCCAGCAGGGTAGTGGGGGGTCCCTTTCACAATGAGCAGTTCTTC
TRBJ2-7,many,TRBV7-6,TRBD1,CASSPTGQTYEQYF,TGTGCCAGCAGCCCGACGGGACAGACCTACGAGCAGTACTTC
TRBJ1-3,many,TRBV5-1,.,CASSPPTSSGNTIYF,TGCGCCAGCAGCCCGCCGACATCCTCTGGAAACACCATATATTTT
TRBJ1-1,many,TRBV20-1,.,CSARDPNTEAFF,TGCAGTGCCAGAGATCCCAACACTGAAGCTTTCTTT
TRBJ2-7,many,TRBV10-3,TRBD2,CAITRGEHEQYF,TGTGCCATCACCCGGGGGGAACACGAGCAGTACTTC
TRBJ2-7,many,TRBV20-1,TRBD2,CSARDQAGGPPYEQYF,TGCAGTGCTAGAGATCAAGCGGGGGGTCCCCCCTACGAGCAGTACTTC
TRBJ2-1,few,TRBV5-1,.,CASSPRGSGPLNEQFF,TGCGCCAGCAGCCCTAGGGGGTCGGGACCCCTCAATGAGCAGTTCTTC
TRBJ1-1,many,TRBV3-1,.,CASSREVSTWVNTEAFF,TGTGCCAGCAGCCGTGAGGTTAGCACCTGGGTGAACACTGAAGCTTTCTTT
TRBJ1-1,.,TRBV6-1,.,CASSEQGMNTEAFF,TGTGCCAGCAGTGAACAGGGAATGAACACTGAAGCTTTCTTT
TRBJ2-1,many,TRBV4-2,TRBD2,CASSQERLVAGTYNEQFF,TGTGCCAGCAGCCAGGAGAGATTAGTAGCGGGCACCTACAATGAGCAGTTCTTC
TRBJ1-1,many,TRBV20-1,TRBD1,CSARQGATSRTEAFF,TGCAGTGCTAGACAGGGGGCTACGAGTCGCACTGAAGCTTTCTTT
TRBJ2-3,.,TRBV20-1,.,CSAKRGGGRVDTQYF,TGCAGTGCAAAAAGAGGGGGAGGGAGGGTCGATACGCAGTATTTT
TRBJ2-1,many,TRBV30,.,CAWSVLGRIYLDEQFF,TGTGCCTGGAGTGTTCTGGGACGGATCTATTTGGATGAGCAGTTCTTC
TRBJ2-4,many,TRBV20-1,.,CSASFGFGKNIQYF,TGCAGTGCTAGTTTCGGGTTTGGCAAAAACATTCAGTACTTC
TRBJ1-1,many,TRBV20-1,.,CSALRGAGSEAFF,TGCAGTGCTCTAAGAGGCGCAGGTTCTGAAGCTTTCTTT
TRBJ2-1,many,TRBV6-1,TRBD1,CASRPQGAINEQFF,TGTGCCAGCAGGCCACAGGGGGCTATCAATGAGCAGTTCTTC
TRBJ2-3,many,TRBV20-1,TRBD2,CSALGRAGTDTQYF,TGCAGTGCTCTGGGGAGGGCCGGCACAGATACGCAGTATTTT
TRBJ2-3,many,TRBV20-1,TRBD2,CSARVRGGGFTDTQYF,TGCAGTGCTCGCGTCCGGGGGGGGGGCTTCACAGATACGCAGTATTTT
TRBJ2-3,many,TRBV24-1,TRBD2,CATTSGGTSTDTQYF,TGTGCCACCACTAGCGGGGGCACCAGCACAGATACGCAGTATTTT
TRBJ1-2,many,TRBV12-3/TRBV12-4,TRBD1,CASSLRDRPYGYTF,TGTGCCAGCAGCCTCCGGGACAGACCCTATGGCTACACCTTC
TRBJ2-1,many,TRBV5-1,.,CASSLVYAGITDNEQFF,TGCGCCAGCAGCTTGGTTTACGCAGGGATTACCGACAATGAGCAGTTCTTC
TRBJ1-1,many,TRBV5-1,.,CASSLLPGTEAFF,TGCGCCAGCAGCTTGTTACCAGGGACTGAAGCTTTCTTT
TRBJ1-4,many,TRBV10-3,TRBD1,CAISSGQGADEKLFF,TGTGCCATCAGCTCAGGCCAGGGGGCAGATGAAAAACTGTTTTTT
TRBJ2-3,many,TRBV20-1,TRBD2,CSLSGGFADTQYF,TGCAGTCTTAGCGGGGGGTTCGCAGATACGCAGTATTTT
TRBJ2-2,many,TRBV20-1,.,CSARDPGKAGELFF,TGCAGTGCTAGAGATCCGGGGAAGGCCGGGGAGCTGTTTTTT
TRBJ1-1,many,TRBV12-3/TRBV12-4,.,CASSADHTNTEAFF,TGTGCCAGCAGTGCCGACCATACGAACACTGAAGCTTTCTTT
TRBJ1-1,few,TRBV12-3/TRBV12-4,TRBD1,CAKITDRPNTEAFF,TGTGCCAAGATAACGGACAGGCCGAACACTGAAGCTTTCTTT
TRBJ1-6,many,TRBV11-2,.,CASSPGVANNSPLHF,TGTGCCAGCAGCCCGGGGGTGGCAAATAATTCACCCCTCCACTTT
TRBJ2-1,many,TRBV6-5,.,CASSYTRDQFNEQFF,TGTGCCAGCAGTTACACCCGGGACCAATTCAATGAGCAGTTCTTC
TRBJ1-5,many,TRBV18,.,CASSPDSSNQPQHF,TGTGCCAGCTCACCCGACAGTAGCAATCAGCCCCAGCATTTT
TRBJ1-2,many,TRBV5-5,TRBD1,CASSLGQGVRAYGYTF,TGTGCCAGCAGCTTGGGACAGGGGGTTCGGGCCTATGGCTACACCTTC
TRBJ1-3,many,TRBV3-1,.,CASSQGGSGGNTIYF,TGTGCCAGCAGCCAAGGAGGGTCCGGTGGAAACACCATATATTTT
TRBJ1-2,many,TRBV5-1,.,CASSGGEGYYGYTF,TGCGCCAGCAGCGGGGGAGAAGGGTACTATGGCTACACCTTC
TRBJ2-4,many,TRBV20-1,.,CSASKGGLKNIQYF,TGCAGTGCTAGTAAGGGCGGCCTAAAAAACATTCAGTACTTC
TRBJ1-3,many,TRBV12-3/TRBV12-4,.,CASSLALRGNTIYF,TGTGCCAGCAGTTTAGCGCTGCGGGGAAACACCATATATTTT
TRBJ2-1,many,TRBV13,.,CASSLAGFFGNSSYNEQFF,TGTGCCAGCAGCTTAGCTGGGTTCTTTGGTAATAGCTCCTACAATGAGCAGTTCTTC
TRBJ1-1,.,TRBV3-1,TRBD1,CASSQTGLNTEAFF,TGTGCCAGCAGCCAGACAGGGTTGAACACTGAAGCTTTCTTT
TRBJ2-6,many,TRBV6-5,.,CASSYSIFVGANVLTF,TGTGCCAGCAGTTACTCGATTTTTGTAGGGGCCAACGTCCTGACTTTC
TRBJ2-3,many,TRBV20-1,TRBD2,CSAPSGTSGTDTQYF,TGCAGTGCCCCTTCGGGGACTAGCGGCACAGATACGCAGTATTTT
TRBJ1-1,few,TRBV7-9,.,CASSFGGNTEAFF,TGTGCCAGCAGCTTTGGGGGGAACACTGAAGCTTTCTTT
TRBJ2-1,many,TRBV20-1,TRBD1,CSATRNPSGGNEQFF,TGCAGTGCTACCCGGAACCCCTCAGGGGGCAATGAGCAGTTCTTC
TRBJ2-3,many,TRBV20-1,.,CSARGRATDTQYF,TGCAGTGCTAGGGGCAGGGCCACAGATACGCAGTATTTT
TRBJ2-1,many,TRBV5-1,.,CASSLVRGDTEQFF,TGCGCCAGCAGCTTGGTGAGGGGAGATACTGAGCAGTTCTTC
TRBJ1-5,many,TRBV7-2,.,CASSKGNQPQHF,TGTGCCAGCAGCAAAGGGAATCAGCCCCAGCATTTT
TRBJ2-3,many,TRBV5-1,.,CASSLEGGAWADTQYF,TGCGCCAGCAGCTTGGAAGGGGGGGCCTGGGCAGATACGCAGTATTTT